Following are 13 T cell receptor beta chains from one sample sequenced in a study of blood T cell repertoires in COVID-19. Clones were read by immunoSEQ multiplex PCR, and TCRdb kept only the in-frame ones, dropping some. The repertoire holds about 68,000 clones, with 70% to 90% as singletons. Source material: peripheral blood. The receptors were gathered from a woman aged 50 to 65 with COVID-19, enrolled during active disease.

The V and J genes are TRBV4-3 and TRBJ1-1; 8 bases are shared with TRBD1. This CDR3 has 14 residues. Germline values: CDR1 LGHNA, CDR2 YSLEER. V shed 1 base and J 11 bases; nucleotides not matched to a gene: 9. The CDR3 DNA is TGCGCCAGCAGCCAAGTTCGACCGACAGGGGAGGCTTTCTTT. Translated, it gives CASSQVRPTGEAFF.

The chain uses TRBV20-1 and TRBJ2-3, with D possibly being TRBD2 (7 bases). There are 11 residues in the CDR3. The ends were cut back, 6 bases at V and 5 bases at J, with 9 bases in the middle. Germline V gene sequence: CDR1 DFQATT, CDR2 SNEGSKA (reference sequence). CDR3 loop: CSAGGEDTQYF. The CDR3 DNA sequence: TGCAGTGCAGGGGGGGAAGATACGCAGTATTTT.

V gene TRBV6-5 combines with J gene TRBJ2-3; D is perhaps TRBD1 (6 bases). The CDR3 consists of 14 residues. V lost 7 bases and J 2 bases, leaving 13 bases between the germline ends. Per germline, CDR1 MNHEY and CDR2 SVGAGI. CDR3 amino acids: CASTRDTLTDTQYF. DNA of the CDR3: TGTGCCAGCACCCGGGACACACTCACAGATACGCAGTATTTT.

The count of this clone is one. V gene TRBV7-2 combines with J gene TRBJ2-7; TRBD2 matches at 14 bases. Germline V gene data show CDR1 as SGHTA and CDR2 as FQGNSA. The CDR3 loop spans 17 amino acids. V lost 5 bases to trimming and J lost 1 base; unmatched junction nucleotides: 7. The CDR3 here is CASSLGTSGSFSYEQYF. CDR3 coding DNA: TGTGCCAGCAGCCTCGGGACTAGCGGGAGCTTTTCCTACGAGCAGTACTTC.

This chain joins TRBV6-6 and TRBJ1-1; D unclear. Germline V CDR1 and CDR2: MNHNY, SVGAGI (reference sequence). This CDR3 is built from 14 residues. Trimming took off 8 bases at V and 5 bases at J, with 18 bases between the two ends. CDR3: CASSLGATRTEAFF. As DNA, the CDR3 is TGTGCCAGCTCCCTCGGCGCAACGAGGACTGAAGCTTTCTTT.

This clone appeared a few times. V usage is TRBV27 and J usage is TRBJ2-7, with D perhaps matching TRBD1 (6 bases). Trimming stripped 6 bases from V and 1 base from J, with 13 bases between. This CDR3 has 14 residues. Germline lookup yields CDR1 MNHEY and CDR2 SMNVEV (reference sequence). CDR3 sequence reads: CASRRRDTSYEQYF. As DNA, the CDR3 is TGTGCCAGCAGGCGAAGGGACACTTCCTACGAGCAGTACTTC.

This clone was found once. The chain links TRBV6-6 to TRBJ2-3; maybe TRBD2 (5 bases). CDR3 length equals 13 residues. Trimming took off 4 bases at V and 4 bases at J, with 9 bases between the two ends. Germline assignment: CDR1 MNHNY and CDR2 SVGAGI (reference sequence). The CDR3 bases are TGTGCCAGCAGTTGGGAGCGCCCAGATACGCAGTATTTT. Encoded protein: CASSWERPDTQYF.

The V and J genes are TRBV5-4 and TRBJ2-2; maybe TRBD2 (5 bases). Germline CDR1 and CDR2: SGHNT and YYREEE (reference sequence). V was pared by 0 bases and J by 5 bases, with 11 bases between. This CDR3 has 15 residues. CDR3 sequence reads: CASSLGQRRTGELFF. CDR3 bases: TGTGCCAGCAGCTTGGGGCAGAGGAGGACCGGGGAGCTGTTTTTT.

The rearrangement joins TRBV7-3 to TRBJ1-1; D not certain. Trimming took off 5 bases at V and 11 bases at J, with 18 bases between the two ends. CDR1 is SGHTA, CDR2 FQGTGA, per germline. This CDR3 region has 13 residues. CDR3 DNA: TGTGCCAGCAGCCGAGGGCAGACCGATCGCGCTTTCTTT. Translating it yields CASSRGQTDRAFF. Drawing the rest from reference TRBV7-3 and TRBJ1-1, the complete variable domain is GAGVSQTPSNKVTEKGKYVELRCDPISGHTALYWYRQSLGQGPEFLIYFQGTGAADDSGLPNDRFFAVRPEGSVSTLKIQRTERGDSAVYLCASSRGQTDRAFFGQGTRLTVV.

The CDR3 DNA reads as TGTGCCAGCAGCGGAACAGGGAACGTGTCCTACGAGCAGTACTTC. It translates to CASSGTGNVSYEQYF. The chain recombines TRBV7-8 with TRBJ2-7; possibly TRBD1 for D (6 bases). The CDR3 totals 15 residues. Germline CDR1 reads SGHVS; CDR2 reads FQNEAQ. Trimming stripped 5 bases from V and 1 base from J, with 15 bases between.

The chain carries TRBV4-1 and TRBJ2-1, with D perhaps TRBD1 (5 bases). The CDR3 consists of 15 residues. Germline V CDR1 and CDR2: MGHRA, YSYEKL. V was cut by 8 bases and J by 3 bases, with 17 bases left in between. In DNA, the CDR3 is TGCGCCAGCCGTCCCCGGACATCGGACTACAATGAGCAGTTCTTC. It yields the protein CASRPRTSDYNEQFF.

CDR3: CASSQDLLAGEQYF. The CDR3 DNA reads as TGCGCCAGCAGCCAAGATTTGCTAGCGGGTGAGCAGTACTTC. This chain links TRBV4-3 with TRBJ2-7; 8 bases agree with TRBD2. V shed 0 bases, J shed 7 bases, and the junction held 5 bases outside the gene matches. The CDR3 totals 14 residues. CDR1 is LGHNA, CDR2 YSLEER, per germline.

The chain carries TRBV4-2 and TRBJ2-1, with 13 bases lining up with TRBD2. J was trimmed by 7 bases and V by 0 bases; bases with no gene match: 6. This CDR3 contains 17 residues. CDR1 LGHNA and CDR2 YNFKEQ come from the germline V gene. In DNA form, the CDR3 reads TGTGCCAGCAGCCAAGAAACTAGCGGGAGGGCCAAGAATGAGCAGTTCTTC. It is translated as CASSQETSGRAKNEQFF.